This paragraph reports one TCR beta chain. PCR involved 60 Vbeta and 13 Jbeta primers. Profiling relied on immunoSEQ multiplex PCR, and the TCRdb table lists in-frame clones only, not all of them. Altogether about 120,000 clones are present, over 60% being singletons, with the ten largest covering 6.5% to 9.5%. The sample belongs to a study of cytomegalovirus exposure and HLA in healthy donors. The CDR3 spans 13 residues. Germline V gives CDR1 LNHDA, CDR2 SQIVND (reference sequence). The V and J ends lost 9 bases and 0 bases respectively, with 8 bases between them. The sequenced sample consisted of PBMCs. This clonotype originated in a woman between 40 and 50 years old in good health and CMV-seropositive. The chain couples TRBV19 to TRBJ1-4; perhaps TRBD1 as D (6 bases). The DNA for the CDR3 is TGTGCCAGCGGACAGACAACTAATGAAAAACTGTTTTTT. It codes for CASGQTTNEKLFF. The whole variable domain, filled in from reference TRBV19 and TRBJ1-4, reads DGGITQSPKYLFRKEGQNVTLSCEQNLNHDAMYWYRQDPGQGLRLIYYSQIVNDFQKGDIAEGYSVSREKKESFPLTVTSAQKNPTAFYLCASGQTTNEKLFFGSGTQLSVL.